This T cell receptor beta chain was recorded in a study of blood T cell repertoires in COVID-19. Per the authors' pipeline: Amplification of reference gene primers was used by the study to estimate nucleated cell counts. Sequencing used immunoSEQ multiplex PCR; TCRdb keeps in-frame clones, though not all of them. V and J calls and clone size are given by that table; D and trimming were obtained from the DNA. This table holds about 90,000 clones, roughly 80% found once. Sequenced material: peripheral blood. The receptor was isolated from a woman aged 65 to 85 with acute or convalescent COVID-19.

The CDR3 loop is CAITLGAGGSDTQYF. The DNA for the CDR3 is TGTGCCATCACCTTAGGAGCGGGAGGGTCAGATACGCAGTATTTT. The V and J genes are TRBV10-3 and TRBJ2-3, with 10 bases that match TRBD2. This CDR3 comprises 15 residues. The germline gives CDR1 ENHRY, CDR2 SYGVKD. Germline trimming cut 7 bases from V and 4 bases from J; bases unmatched to any gene: 8.